The present entry profiles one T cell receptor (beta chain) with its context. Its antigen is not identified. The read terminates 3 residues ahead of where the CDR3 ends, so the germline J gene completes it. Cervical HPV DNA detected by MY09/MY11 PCR, typed by dot-blot. The sample comes from a study of T cells in women clearing cervical HPV infection. In the study overall: Controls were women whose single incident HPV16 infection cleared within 12 months without precancer or cancer. Controls gave blood once infection was undetectable; cases at lesion identification.

Study results and caveats: TRBV6-7 abundance was lower in cases than controls (0.11% versus 0.16%).

The CDR3 sequence is 14 residues long. In germline, CDR1 is LGHNT, CDR2 FRNRAP. Trimming shortened V by 6 bases and J by 0 bases, and 9 bases separated the two germline ends. Assay used: immunoSEQ multiplex PCR; TCRdb lists only in-frame clones, some missing. The sample table includes about 46,000 clones. Sequenced input: blood buffy coat. The sequence was collected from a woman between 18 and 75 years old with a cervical HPV16 infection that either progressed to CIN3+ or cleared (not recorded which). The chain employs TRBV12-5 and TRBJ2-1; tentatively, D is TRBD2 (5 bases). CDR3 loop: CASGERNSYNEQFF. Partial CDR3 DNA: TGTGCTAGTGGGGAGCGGAACTCCTACAATGAG.